These 8 T cell receptor beta chains originate from one sample sequenced in a study of T cell responses to AZD1222 COVID-19 vaccine. Assay: immunoSEQ multiplex PCR; the TCRdb copy retains only in-frame clones and omits some. The sample carries approximately 150,000 clones, 80% to 95% recorded once. The sequenced sample was peripheral blood, obtained on day 0 of AZD1222 vaccination. These TCRs come from an adult in good health.

The chain employs TRBV20-1 and TRBJ1-2; D might be TRBD1 (6 bases). Germline CDR1 DFQATT, CDR2 SNEGSKA (reference sequence). This CDR3 has 11 amino acids. Trimming left V 3 bases short and J 8 bases short, with 10 bases between. The CDR3 sequence: CSASQQGGYTF. CDR3 coding DNA: TGCAGTGCTAGCCAACAGGGAGGCTACACCTTC.

The chain carries TRBV25-1 and TRBJ1-1, with 9 bases aligning to TRBD1. This CDR3 has 15 residues. Germline V lookup: CDR1 MGHDK, CDR2 SYGVNS. V gave up 3 bases and J gave up 3 bases; unmatched junction bases: 5. In nucleotides, the CDR3 is TGTGCCAGCAGTGATCCGACAGGGGGGGACACTGAAGCTTTCTTT. It is translated as CASSDPTGGDTEAFF.

J is TRBJ1-1 and V is TRBV19; D is perhaps TRBD1 (5 bases). Germline CDR1 reads LNHDA; CDR2 reads SQIVND (reference sequence). The CDR3 is 13 residues long. V lost 7 bases to trimming and J lost 5 bases, with 14 bases between them. This CDR3 is CASTPWGGTEAFF. CDR3 nucleotide sequence: TGTGCCAGTACCCCTTGGGGGGGGACTGAAGCTTTCTTT.

The chain recombines TRBV5-1 with TRBJ2-7, with a possible D match to TRBD1 (6 bases). The CDR3 totals 15 residues. V lost 4 bases and J lost 1, with 15 bases in between. CDR1 is SGHRS and CDR2 is YFSETQ in the germline V gene. CDR3 residues: CASSRPPDRSYEQYF. CDR3 sequence (DNA): TGCGCCAGCAGCCGGCCGCCCGACAGGTCCTACGAGCAGTACTTC.

This sequence joins TRBV27 and TRBJ1-4; no clear D. Germline V lookup: CDR1 MNHEY, CDR2 SMNVEV (reference sequence). This CDR3 comprises 14 residues. Deletions cut 2 bases from V and 3 bases from J, with 7 bases between. CDR3 bases: TGTGCCAGCAGTTTAATAGGGTCTAATGAAAAACTGTTTTTT. It is translated as CASSLIGSNEKLFF. The full variable domain, its missing parts supplied by reference TRBV27 and TRBJ1-4, is EAQVTQNPRYLITVTGKKLTVTCSQNMNHEYMSWYRQDPGLGLRQIYYSMNVEVTDKGDVPEGYKVSRKEKRNFPLILESPSPNQTSLYFCASSLIGSNEKLFFGSGTQLSVL.

The rearrangement links TRBV7-2 to TRBJ2-1, with 7 bases matching TRBD2. CDR1 and CDR2 (germline): SGHTA, FQGNSA. The CDR3 runs to 17 residues. V gave up 2 bases and J gave up 3 bases; unmatched junction bases: 10. The CDR3 nucleotides are TGTGCCAGCAGCTTAAGGCGGGCTAGCGGAATCTACAATGAGCAGTTCTTC. Translating gives CASSLRRASGIYNEQFF. The full variable domain, completed using reference TRBV7-2 and TRBJ2-1, is GAGVSQSPSNKVTEKGKDVELRCDPISGHTALYWYRQSLGQGLEFLIYFQGNSAPDKSGLPSDRFSAERTGGSVSTLTIQRTQQEDSAVYLCASSLRRASGIYNEQFFGPGTRLTVL.

The rearrangement uses TRBV7-2 and TRBJ2-7, with no clear D. Per germline, CDR1 SGHTA and CDR2 FQGNSA. V lost 2 bases and J 3 bases, leaving 2 bases between the germline ends. The CDR3 is 11 amino acids. For the CDR3, the DNA is TGTGCCAGCAGCTTAAGCTACGAGCAGTACTTC. Protein: CASSLSYEQYF. The full variable domain, completed using reference TRBV7-2 and TRBJ2-7, is GAGVSQSPSNKVTEKGKDVELRCDPISGHTALYWYRQSLGQGLEFLIYFQGNSAPDKSGLPSDRFSAERTGGSVSTLTIQRTQQEDSAVYLCASSLSYEQYFGPGTRLTVT.

The rearrangement uses TRBV7-9 and TRBJ2-7; D remains ambiguous. Germline-derived CDR1 and CDR2 are SEHNR and FQNEAQ (reference sequence). The CDR3 runs to 17 residues. V lost 4 bases and J lost 3, with 22 bases in between. CDR3 amino acids: CASSSAVGGRTLYEQYF. The CDR3, as DNA: TGTGCCAGCAGCTCGGCGGTGGGCGGAAGAACTCTCTACGAGCAGTACTTC.